This T cell receptor beta chain came from a study of T cells in narcolepsy. Study as a whole: Enrolled donors included narcolepsy type 1 or type 2 patients and healthy controls.

The germline gives CDR1 MNHNS, CDR2 SASEGT. This CDR3 is 12 amino acids long. Trimming pared 6 bases from V and 6 bases from J, leaving 12 bases between. Sequencing was performed with immunoSEQ multiplex PCR; in TCRdb, only in-frame clones are kept and a portion is missing. The sample consists of around 42,000 clones, about 87% of them appearing once. Study-wide results and caveats: Autoreactive clone sequences were missing from some blood memory CD4+ repertoires. Same-patient CSF and blood CD4+ T cell clonotypes included HCRT-specific and TRIB2-specific autoreactive ones. Autoreactive clonotypes reportedly recurred in blood of same and different patients, not controls.

With respect to this clone: Its target is not known.

The sequence derives from a human donor with narcolepsy. The sequenced sample was CD45RA- memory CD4+ T cells from PBMCs. The V gene is TRBV6-1, the J gene TRBJ2-7; D might be TRBD2 (6 bases). The CDR3 loop is CASSRSGVEQYF. The CDR3 DNA sequence: TGTGCCAGCAGCCGTTCGGGGGTCGAGCAGTACTTC.